This is a list of T cell receptor beta chains from one sample in a study of radiotherapy plus CTLA-4 blockade in lung cancer. Only in-frame clones appear in the TCRdb table, and some are missing; sequencing was by immunoSEQ multiplex PCR. The sample has tens of thousands of clones; about three quarters are singletons. The input for sequencing was peripheral blood, taken from a patient treated with radiotherapy plus ipilimumab. These receptor sequences come from a human donor with non-small cell lung cancer whose response to radiotherapy plus ipilimumab could not be evaluated. Each CDR3 is given with its conserved first and last residue. Fields, in order: J gene, D gene, V gene, clone size, CDR3 DNA, CDR3 protein. A D gene is named only where the DNA matches it firmly. Size tells how often a clone was seen (once, few, many) or the class of an expanded clone, and some rows leave it out.

j_gene: TRBJ2-5; d_gene: TRBD1; v_gene: TRBV10-1; abundance: NA; CDR3nt: TGCGCCAGCATTCCTTCCGGGACAGGGGAGTTGGAGACCCAGTACTTC; CDR3aa: CASIPSGTGELETQYF
j_gene: TRBJ1-5; d_gene: NA; v_gene: TRBV18; abundance: NA; CDR3nt: TGTGCCAGCTCAGAGGGATTATATAGCAATCAGCCCCAGCATTTT; CDR3aa: CASSEGLYSNQPQHF
j_gene: TRBJ1-2; d_gene: NA; v_gene: TRBV2; abundance: NA; CDR3nt: TGTGCCAGCGAACCGGGACTCAGGATAAACTATGGCTACACCTTC; CDR3aa: CASEPGLRINYGYTF
j_gene: TRBJ2-2; d_gene: TRBD2; v_gene: TRBV4-2; abundance: NA; CDR3nt: TGTGCCAGCAGCCAAGATGAGCGACTAGCGATGAACGGGGAGCTGTTTTTT; CDR3aa: CASSQDERLAMNGELFF
j_gene: TRBJ1-2; d_gene: NA; v_gene: TRBV6-5; abundance: NA; CDR3nt: TGTGCCAGCAGCCCTAGGAGGTTGGACTATGGCTACACCTTC; CDR3aa: CASSPRRLDYGYTF
j_gene: TRBJ1-6; d_gene: NA; v_gene: TRBV7-9; abundance: NA; CDR3nt: TGTGCCAGCAGCCATCAGGACATTCCTAATTCACCCCTCCACTTT; CDR3aa: CASSHQDIPNSPLHF
j_gene: TRBJ2-3; d_gene: NA; v_gene: TRBV18; abundance: NA; CDR3nt: TGTGCCAGCCGTCCCCCCCAGCGGACTAGCACAGATACGCAGTATTTT; CDR3aa: CASRPPQRTSTDTQYF
j_gene: TRBJ2-3; d_gene: TRBD2; v_gene: TRBV28; abundance: NA; CDR3nt: TGTGCCAGCCGCCTGGGGCGGGACTACACAGATACGCAGTATTTT; CDR3aa: CASRLGRDYTDTQYF
j_gene: TRBJ2-3; d_gene: TRBD2; v_gene: TRBV5-6; abundance: NA; CDR3nt: TGTGCCAGCGGAATGGGGGGGGATACGCAGTATTTT; CDR3aa: CASGMGGDTQYF
j_gene: TRBJ1-1; d_gene: NA; v_gene: TRBV6-5; abundance: NA; CDR3nt: TGTGCCAGCAGTTACTCGGCCACGAACACTGAAGCTTTCTTT; CDR3aa: CASSYSATNTEAFF
j_gene: TRBJ2-2; d_gene: TRBD1; v_gene: TRBV7-9; abundance: NA; CDR3nt: TGTGCCAGCAGTTTCCGACAGGGCGGGTCCGGGGAGCTGTTTTTT; CDR3aa: CASSFRQGGSGELFF
j_gene: TRBJ2-7; d_gene: NA; v_gene: TRBV4-3; abundance: NA; CDR3nt: TGCGCCAGCAGCCAAGTCTCTGGACTAATTTACGAGCAGTACTTC; CDR3aa: CASSQVSGLIYEQYF
j_gene: TRBJ2-5; d_gene: TRBD1; v_gene: TRBV7-2; abundance: NA; CDR3nt: TGTGCCAGCAGCTTAGCGGACAGGGGAGAGACCCAGTACTTC; CDR3aa: CASSLADRGETQYF
j_gene: TRBJ2-6; d_gene: TRBD1; v_gene: TRBV4-2; abundance: NA; CDR3nt: TGTGCCAGCAGCCAACGCGGCCAGGGGGCTCAAGGGGCCAACGTCCTGACTTTC; CDR3aa: CASSQRGQGAQGANVLTF
j_gene: TRBJ2-5; d_gene: TRBD2; v_gene: TRBV7-2; abundance: NA; CDR3nt: TGTGCCAGCAGCCCGGAACCGGGGGGGAGTGGGACCCAGTACTTC; CDR3aa: CASSPEPGGSGTQYF
j_gene: TRBJ1-1; d_gene: NA; v_gene: TRBV2; abundance: NA; CDR3nt: TGTGCCAGCAGGGAATCGAGCCTCATGAACACTGAAGCTTTCTTT; CDR3aa: CASRESSLMNTEAFF
j_gene: TRBJ2-7; d_gene: NA; v_gene: TRBV7-2; abundance: once; CDR3nt: TGTGCCAGCACCAGGGCCGGGTCTTATTACGAGCAGTACTTC; CDR3aa: CASTRAGSYYEQYF
j_gene: TRBJ1-5; d_gene: NA; v_gene: TRBV27; abundance: NA; CDR3nt: TGTGCCAGCAGTTTGGGGGGAGCTGGTCAGCCCCAGCATTTT; CDR3aa: CASSLGGAGQPQHF
j_gene: TRBJ2-3; d_gene: NA; v_gene: TRBV5-6; abundance: once; CDR3nt: TGTGCCAGCAGCTCTCTACCGGGGGGCGCCCCAGATACGCAGTATTTT; CDR3aa: CASSSLPGGAPDTQYF
j_gene: TRBJ2-7; d_gene: TRBD2; v_gene: TRBV4-1; abundance: NA; CDR3nt: TGCGCCAGCAGCCAAGAGCTACGGACTAGCGGGAGGGTAGGGGAGCAGTACTTC; CDR3aa: CASSQELRTSGRVGEQYF
j_gene: TRBJ2-1; d_gene: TRBD2; v_gene: TRBV5-1; abundance: NA; CDR3nt: TGCGCCAGCAGCGGTGATGGAGTAGCGGGGTACAATGAGCAGTTCTTC; CDR3aa: CASSGDGVAGYNEQFF
j_gene: TRBJ2-3; d_gene: TRBD2; v_gene: TRBV5-1; abundance: NA; CDR3nt: TGCGCCAGCAGCTTGGAAGGGACTAGCGGGAGGGCCGTAACAGATACGCAGTATTTT; CDR3aa: CASSLEGTSGRAVTDTQYF
j_gene: TRBJ1-1; d_gene: NA; v_gene: TRBV5-6; abundance: NA; CDR3nt: TGTGCCAGCAGCCCCAGGCCGGGGTTGGAAGCTTTCTTT; CDR3aa: CASSPRPGLEAFF
j_gene: TRBJ1-4; d_gene: TRBD1; v_gene: TRBV28; abundance: NA; CDR3nt: TGTGCCAGCAGTTCGTCGACAGGGGGGGGTAATGAAAAACTGTTTTTT; CDR3aa: CASSSSTGGGNEKLFF
j_gene: TRBJ1-2; d_gene: TRBD1; v_gene: TRBV18; abundance: NA; CDR3nt: TGTGCCAGCTCACCTGCCGGGACAGGGGAACACTATGGCTACACCTTC; CDR3aa: CASSPAGTGEHYGYTF
j_gene: TRBJ2-5; d_gene: NA; v_gene: TRBV30; abundance: NA; CDR3nt: TGTGCCTGGAGTGTAGCAGAGACCCAGTACTTC; CDR3aa: CAWSVAETQYF
j_gene: TRBJ2-1; d_gene: TRBD1; v_gene: TRBV7-3; abundance: NA; CDR3nt: TGTGCCAGCAGCTCGGACAGGGGAAGGAATGAGCAGTTCTTC; CDR3aa: CASSSDRGRNEQFF
j_gene: TRBJ2-4; d_gene: NA; v_gene: TRBV30; abundance: few; CDR3nt: TGTGCCTGGGGTGGGCTAGTGGGAAACATTCAGTACTTC; CDR3aa: CAWGGLVGNIQYF
j_gene: TRBJ2-1; d_gene: NA; v_gene: TRBV18; abundance: NA; CDR3nt: TGTGCCAGCTCACCATCAAAATCCTACAATGAGCAGTTCTTC; CDR3aa: CASSPSKSYNEQFF
j_gene: TRBJ2-7; d_gene: NA; v_gene: TRBV6-1; abundance: once; CDR3nt: TGTGCCAGCACCCCGGACACCCCCTACGAGCAGTACTTC; CDR3aa: CASTPDTPYEQYF
j_gene: TRBJ2-1; d_gene: TRBD2; v_gene: TRBV6-5; abundance: NA; CDR3nt: TGTGCCAGCAGTTTTCCCCTAGCGGGCTCCTACAATGAGCAGTTCTTC; CDR3aa: CASSFPLAGSYNEQFF
j_gene: TRBJ2-2; d_gene: TRBD2; v_gene: TRBV28; abundance: NA; CDR3nt: TGTGCCAGCAGTTTATCTAGCGGGAGGACCGGGGAGCTGTTTTTT; CDR3aa: CASSLSSGRTGELFF
j_gene: TRBJ2-1; d_gene: NA; v_gene: TRBV9; abundance: NA; CDR3nt: TGTGCCAGCAGCGGCCGGGACTGGAATGAGCAGTTCTTC; CDR3aa: CASSGRDWNEQFF
j_gene: TRBJ1-4; d_gene: NA; v_gene: TRBV28; abundance: NA; CDR3nt: TGTGCCAGCAGTCCCGGGGGGGCTGCAACTAATGAAAAACTGTTTTTT; CDR3aa: CASSPGGAATNEKLFF
j_gene: TRBJ2-1; d_gene: TRBD2; v_gene: TRBV27; abundance: once; CDR3nt: TGTGCCAGCAGTAGACTAGCGCCTAGGGAGCAGTTCTTC; CDR3aa: CASSRLAPREQFF
j_gene: TRBJ1-6; d_gene: TRBD1; v_gene: TRBV6-1; abundance: NA; CDR3nt: TGTGCCAGCACCCCACAGACAGGGACTTATTCCCCCCTCCACTTT; CDR3aa: CASTPQTGTYSPLHF
j_gene: TRBJ1-5; d_gene: NA; v_gene: TRBV29-1; abundance: NA; CDR3nt: TGCAGCGTTATCCCAGGGGAAGGTCTTAGCAATCAGCCCCAGCATTTT; CDR3aa: CSVIPGEGLSNQPQHF
j_gene: TRBJ2-3; d_gene: TRBD2; v_gene: TRBV19; abundance: NA; CDR3nt: TGTGCCAGTAGTATGAGAGGGGGGACTAGAGGCGATACGCAGTATTTT; CDR3aa: CASSMRGGTRGDTQYF
j_gene: TRBJ2-1; d_gene: NA; v_gene: TRBV5-4; abundance: NA; CDR3nt: TGTGCCAGCAGCTCCAATCAGGGGCCCATCCTCTCCTACAATGAGCAGTTCTTC; CDR3aa: CASSSNQGPILSYNEQFF
j_gene: TRBJ2-7; d_gene: TRBD1; v_gene: TRBV7-8; abundance: NA; CDR3nt: TGTGCCAGCAGCGCGCAAGGGACAGGGGCCCAGTACTTC; CDR3aa: CASSAQGTGAQYF
j_gene: TRBJ1-2; d_gene: TRBD1; v_gene: TRBV9; abundance: NA; CDR3nt: TGTGCCAGCAGCGTAGTGGGGACAGGGGAGGGCTATGGCTACACCTTC; CDR3aa: CASSVVGTGEGYGYTF
j_gene: TRBJ1-2; d_gene: NA; v_gene: TRBV4-2; abundance: NA; CDR3nt: TGTGCCAGCAGCCAAGTTAGCGGAGGTTCGGGTGGCTACACCTTC; CDR3aa: CASSQVSGGSGGYTF
j_gene: TRBJ1-6; d_gene: TRBD1; v_gene: TRBV4-3; abundance: NA; CDR3nt: TGCGCCAGCAGCCAAGATCCCGGGACAGGGGATTCACCCCTCCACTTT; CDR3aa: CASSQDPGTGDSPLHF
j_gene: TRBJ2-3; d_gene: TRBD2; v_gene: TRBV2; abundance: few; CDR3nt: TGTGCCAGCAGTGCGGAGCGGGGGGGCACAGATACGCAGTATTTT; CDR3aa: CASSAERGGTDTQYF
j_gene: TRBJ2-3; d_gene: NA; v_gene: TRBV5-1; abundance: NA; CDR3nt: TGCGCCAGCAGCTCGACGGGAGTAAAGGATACGCAGTATTTT; CDR3aa: CASSSTGVKDTQYF
j_gene: TRBJ2-7; d_gene: NA; v_gene: TRBV5-1; abundance: few; CDR3nt: TGCGCCAGCAGCTTGGGCGGGGACTTTTACGAGCAGTACTTC; CDR3aa: CASSLGGDFYEQYF
j_gene: TRBJ2-5; d_gene: NA; v_gene: TRBV9; abundance: NA; CDR3nt: TGTGCCAGCAGCGTAGCTAACGGCAGGGAAGAGACCCAGTACTTC; CDR3aa: CASSVANGREETQYF
j_gene: TRBJ1-2; d_gene: NA; v_gene: TRBV9; abundance: once; CDR3nt: TGTGCCAGCAGCGCGACCCCCACAAGAGGGTTCACCTTC; CDR3aa: CASSATPTRGFTF
j_gene: TRBJ1-3; d_gene: TRBD1; v_gene: TRBV5-5; abundance: NA; CDR3nt: TGTGCCAGCAGTTTCTCCGGGACAGGGGAACACACCATATATTTT; CDR3aa: CASSFSGTGEHTIYF
j_gene: TRBJ2-3; d_gene: NA; v_gene: TRBV5-6; abundance: few; CDR3nt: TGTGCCAGCAGCCCCAGGGTCACAGATACGCAGTATTTT; CDR3aa: CASSPRVTDTQYF
j_gene: TRBJ1-1; d_gene: NA; v_gene: TRBV15; abundance: NA; CDR3nt: TGTGCCACCAGCAGAGGCGGTGTGACTGAAGCTTTCTTT; CDR3aa: CATSRGGVTEAFF
j_gene: TRBJ1-1; d_gene: NA; v_gene: TRBV30; abundance: NA; CDR3nt: TGTGCCTGGAGTGTCGGGGGTTACACTGAAGCTTTCTTT; CDR3aa: CAWSVGGYTEAFF
j_gene: TRBJ2-1; d_gene: NA; v_gene: TRBV9; abundance: NA; CDR3nt: TGTGCCAGCAGCGAGGCCCGGGCGGGAGAGCAGTTCTTC; CDR3aa: CASSEARAGEQFF
j_gene: TRBJ1-2; d_gene: TRBD1; v_gene: TRBV28; abundance: NA; CDR3nt: TGTGCCAGCAGGAATGACAGGGGGCCTGGCTACACCTTC; CDR3aa: CASRNDRGPGYTF
j_gene: TRBJ1-1; d_gene: NA; v_gene: TRBV7-2; abundance: NA; CDR3nt: TGTGCCAGCAGCTTAGGGGGACAAGGGGGCACTGAAGCTTTCTTT; CDR3aa: CASSLGGQGGTEAFF
j_gene: TRBJ2-7; d_gene: NA; v_gene: TRBV4-2; abundance: NA; CDR3nt: TGTGCCAGCAGCCAAGACGAGGGAGCGGCGTACTTC; CDR3aa: CASSQDEGAAYF
j_gene: TRBJ1-3; d_gene: NA; v_gene: TRBV5-1; abundance: NA; CDR3nt: TGCGCCAGCAGCTTGGTACCAGGGGTCAGCTCTGGAAACACCATATATTTT; CDR3aa: CASSLVPGVSSGNTIYF
j_gene: TRBJ2-7; d_gene: NA; v_gene: TRBV4-2; abundance: once; CDR3nt: TGTGCCAGCAGCCAAGGTAGCGCCAATACCTACGAGCAGTACTTC; CDR3aa: CASSQGSANTYEQYF
j_gene: TRBJ1-2; d_gene: TRBD1; v_gene: TRBV5-4; abundance: NA; CDR3nt: TGTGCCAGCAGCGCGATGGACAGGGGGCAATATGGCTACACCTTC; CDR3aa: CASSAMDRGQYGYTF
j_gene: TRBJ1-5; d_gene: TRBD1; v_gene: TRBV7-8; abundance: NA; CDR3nt: TGTGCCAGCAGCTTACAGGGGACAGGGGATCAGCCCCAGCATTTT; CDR3aa: CASSLQGTGDQPQHF